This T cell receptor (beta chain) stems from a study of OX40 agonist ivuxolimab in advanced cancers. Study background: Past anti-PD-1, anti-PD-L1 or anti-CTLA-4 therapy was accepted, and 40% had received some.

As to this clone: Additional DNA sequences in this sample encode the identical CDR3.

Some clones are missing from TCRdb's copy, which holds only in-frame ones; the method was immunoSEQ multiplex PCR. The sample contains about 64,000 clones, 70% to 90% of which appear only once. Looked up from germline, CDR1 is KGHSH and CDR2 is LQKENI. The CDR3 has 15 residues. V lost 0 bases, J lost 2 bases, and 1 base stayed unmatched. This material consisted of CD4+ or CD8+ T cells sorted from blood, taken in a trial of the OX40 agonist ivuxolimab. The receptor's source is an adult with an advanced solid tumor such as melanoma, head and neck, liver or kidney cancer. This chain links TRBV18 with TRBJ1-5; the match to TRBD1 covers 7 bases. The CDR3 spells CASSPPGTGNQPQHF. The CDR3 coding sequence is TGTGCCAGCTCACCACCCGGGACAGGCAATCAGCCCCAGCATTTT.